One and the same sample provided the 14 T cell receptor beta chains below, sequenced in a study of cytomegalovirus exposure and HLA in healthy donors. Amplification used 60 Vbeta primers and 13 Jbeta primers. Sequencing was performed with immunoSEQ multiplex PCR; in TCRdb, only in-frame clones are kept and a portion is missing. The repertoire table contains 100,000 to 150,000 clones. Sequencing was carried out using PBMCs. The receptors shown here come from a woman between 35 and 50 years old in good health and CMV-seronegative.

The chain is built from TRBV6-1 and TRBJ1-1; D perhaps matches TRBD1 (6 bases). The CDR3 is 14 amino acids. Trimming removed 6 bases at V and 1 base at J, with 12 bases between. Germline assignment: CDR1 MNHNS and CDR2 SASEGT. The CDR3 DNA sequence: TGTGCCAGCAGGGGGGCGATTAAGAACACTGAAGCTTTCTTT. Translation gives CASRGAIKNTEAFF.

The chain joins TRBV5-5 to TRBJ1-2; 8 bases match TRBD1. The length of the CDR3 is 15 residues. The germline gives CDR1 SGHKS, CDR2 YYEKEE (reference sequence). The V segment lost 4 bases and the J segment 3 bases; nucleotides outside the gene matches: 8. The CDR3 sequence: CASSPGQGEDYGYTF. CDR3 coding DNA: TGTGCCAGCAGCCCTGGACAGGGCGAGGACTATGGCTACACCTTC.

The genes are TRBV13 and TRBJ2-1; the match to TRBD1 covers 8 bases. J lost 5 bases, V lost 1 base, and 7 bases had no gene match. Germline V gene sequence: CDR1 PRHDT, CDR2 FYEKMQ (reference sequence). The CDR3 covers 16 residues. This CDR3 is CASSLVLRGLNNEQFF. CDR3 nucleotide sequence: TGTGCCAGCAGCTTAGTTCTCAGGGGGCTGAACAATGAGCAGTTCTTC.

The rearrangement uses TRBV7-8 and TRBJ1-5; 9 bases fit TRBD1. Germline V gene sequence: CDR1 SGHVS, CDR2 FQNEAQ. The CDR3 sequence is 17 residues long. The trim removed 0 bases at V and 1 base at J, leaving 4 bases unmatched. This CDR3 is CASSLASTGGSNQPQHF. In nucleotides, the CDR3 is TGTGCCAGCAGCTTAGCTTCGACAGGGGGGAGCAATCAGCCCCAGCATTTT.

The V and J genes are TRBV10-3 and TRBJ1-1; D may be TRBD1 (5 bases). Trimming removed 6 bases at V and 4 bases at J, with 12 bases between. The V gene's germline CDR1 is ENHRY and CDR2 SYGVKD. This CDR3 contains 13 residues. CDR3 sequence: CAIRGTFFTEAFF. In DNA, the CDR3 is TGTGCCATCAGGGGGACTTTTTTCACTGAAGCTTTCTTT.

V is TRBV25-1 and J is TRBJ2-3, with a possible D match to TRBD1 (7 bases). Per germline, CDR1 MGHDK and CDR2 SYGVNS. Trimming left V 3 bases short and J 0 bases short, with 16 bases between. The CDR3 runs 17 residues. CDR3 DNA sequence: TGTGCCAGCAGTGACCGACAGGGTGGGGGGAGCACAGATACGCAGTATTTT. It codes for CASSDRQGGGSTDTQYF.

The CDR3 is CAIRESGSEHSPLHF. The CDR3 nucleotides are TGTGCCATCAGGGAATCAGGGTCGGAGCATTCACCCCTCCACTTT. V gene TRBV10-3 combines with J gene TRBJ1-6; tentatively, D is TRBD1 (5 bases). Germline CDR1 reads ENHRY; CDR2 reads SYGVKD. This CDR3 has 15 amino acids. Trimming pared 6 bases from V and 8 bases from J, leaving 17 bases between.

This rearrangement joins TRBV9 to TRBJ1-1; D remains unclear. There are 15 residues in the CDR3. V was trimmed by 2 bases and J by 3 bases, leaving 14 bases between them. CDR1 is SGDLS and CDR2 is YYNGEE in the germline V gene. The CDR3 bases are TGTGCCAGCAGCGTCTCCGGGAGCGGGGACACTGAAGCTTTCTTT. Encoded protein: CASSVSGSGDTEAFF.

V and J are TRBV5-1 and TRBJ2-3, with a tentative D call TRBD1 (7 bases). This CDR3 has 16 residues. From germline, CDR1 is SGHRS and CDR2 YFSETQ. The V end was cut by 2 bases, the J end by 3 bases, with 16 bases between. The CDR3 reads CASSFGGGRGTDTQYF. In DNA, the CDR3 is TGCGCCAGCAGCTTTGGAGGGGGCCGAGGAACAGATACGCAGTATTTT.

V usage is TRBV6-5 and J usage is TRBJ1-2; 7 bases align to TRBD1. Germline trimming cut 6 bases from V and 5 bases from J; bases unmatched to any gene: 3. CDR1 and CDR2 from the germline V gene are MNHEY and SVGAGI. The CDR3 spans 12 residues. The CDR3 bases are TGTGCCAGCAGAAAGACAGGGTATGGCTACACCTTC. It encodes CASRKTGYGYTF.

The chain links TRBV7-9 to TRBJ1-6; D is undetermined. The germline V gene has CDR1 SEHNR and CDR2 FQNEAQ (reference sequence). V was cut by 0 bases and J by 13 bases, with 7 bases left in between. The CDR3 covers 12 residues. CDR3 coding DNA: TGTGCCAGCAGCTTAGCGGGCCCCCCCCTCCACTTT. Its translation is CASSLAGPPLHF.

The chain couples TRBV4-3 to TRBJ2-1; 7 bases align to TRBD1. The germline V gene has CDR1 LGHNA and CDR2 YSLEER. The V segment lost 5 bases and the J segment 6 bases; nucleotides outside the gene matches: 4. This CDR3 is built from 13 residues. The CDR3 is CASSDGQVNEQFF. CDR3 nucleotides: TGCGCCAGCAGCGACGGACAGGTCAATGAGCAGTTCTTC.

The genes are TRBV9 and TRBJ1-1; D ambiguous. In germline, CDR1 is SGDLS, CDR2 YYNGEE. The V gene lost 3 bases and the J gene lost 8 bases, with 14 bases spanning the gap. CDR3 length: 13 amino acids. The CDR3 bases are TGTGCCAGCAGCGAGACTATAATCACAGAAGCTTTCTTT. Its protein product is CASSETIITEAFF.

V is TRBV6-5 and J is TRBJ1-1; 7 bases are a match to TRBD1. V gave up 2 bases and J gave up 3 bases; unmatched junction bases: 0. CDR1 MNHEY and CDR2 SVGAGI come from the germline V gene. The CDR3 is 13 residues long. The CDR3 region is CASSYGQDTEAFF. For the CDR3, the DNA is TGTGCCAGCAGTTACGGACAGGACACTGAAGCTTTCTTT.